This TCR beta chain comes out of a study of identical twins. Whole-study results and caveats: The study based its conclusions on cross-sectional statistical analysis and did not follow the same donors.

CDR3 length: 14 amino acids. V lost 3 bases and J lost 0, with 9 bases in between. The germline gives CDR1 ENHRY, CDR2 SYGVKD. TCRdb itself ran the 5' RACE reads through MiXCR, one entry per CDR3 protein. The sample lists about 720,000 distinct CDR3 sequences, approximately 18% occurring once. This clonotype was found a few times. Its antigen is still unknown. These records were also assigned to another study, of T cells expressing NK-cell markers.

This clonotype was obtained from a woman aged 18-35 years in good health. Source material: PBMCs. The gene calls are TRBV10-3 and TRBJ2-7, with D possibly being TRBD2 (5 bases). CDR3 sequence: CAISEQRDSYEQYF. CDR3 DNA sequence: TGTGCCATCAGTGAACAGAGGGACTCCTACGAGCAGTACTTC.